This TCR beta chain was sequenced in a study of Graves' ophthalmopathy and Graves' hyperthyroidism (dated by TCRdb to 2017 to 2018). Study-wide context: Peripheral blood was collected before any treatment was given, at the time of initial diagnosis. The study used signatures of the TCR beta repertoire to tell Graves' ophthalmopathy apart from Graves' hyperthyroidism and to predict which patients would progress to ophthalmopathy. To explore V-J signatures that distinguish ophthalmopathy from hyperthyroidism, a discovery set of about 99 patients was enrolled, made up of 40 to 45 with ophthalmopathy and some 60 with stable hyperthyroidism. The roughly 100 discovery patients were randomly divided into training and test sets at a 7:3 ratio. In six hyperthyroidism patients, T-cell repertoires of thyroid tissue and blood were compared. For independent validation, a separate cohort was made up of roughly 19 hyperthyroidism patients plus 17 patients who later progressed from hyperthyroidism to ophthalmopathy. In total, 135 blood samples were TCR-sequenced: fewer than 50 ophthalmopathy, approximately 80 hyperthyroidism and approximately 17 hyperthyroidism-to-ophthalmopathy patients. After sampling, hyperthyroidism patients received methimazole starting at 30 mg daily, and ophthalmopathy patients received high-dose intravenous methylprednisolone. Paper-wide results and their limitations: In validation, the model predicted ophthalmopathy progression with over 60% sensitivity and roughly 72% specificity; some twelve predicted patients were CT-confirmed with GO in a median of around 6.5 months. Most of the expanded thyroid clonotypes with a frequency above 0.001 were also detected in blood, and it was suggested that the thyroid immune response may be reflected by blood repertoires. Ophthalmopathy was separated from stable hyperthyroidism by the 13-signature model with 85% to 90% sensitivity and less than 82% specificity in cross-validation and with 80%/75% in the test set. Sample size was not predetermined statistically, and investigators were not blinded to group allocation.

For repertoire sequencing, the TCR beta CDR3 regions were amplified from RNA transcripts. HTBI primers and the Qiagen OneStep RT-PCR kit were used in a first-round RT-PCR, which was followed by a second-round multiplex PCR, size selection and purification. Libraries were sequenced paired-end with 100 bp reads on an Illumina HiSeq2000. The study's own analysis went as follows. SOAPnuke was used for read processing, and reads with adapters, uncalled bases, a mean Phred below 15, or no exact constant-primer or identifier match were discarded. COPE v1.2.5 was used to merge the high-quality paired reads. Each unique nucleotide sequence was treated as a clonotype, and MiTCR v1.1 was used to align the clonotypes to the IMGT TRB V, D and J references. Analysis was restricted to V-J combinations with a frequency above 0.0001, which covered just over 98% of repertoires. A TCR clonal expansion and chaos score per V-J combination was defined as the ratio of F50 clonal expansion to chaos observed in the TCRdist matrix. Welch's t-statistics and random forest were used to reduce the features to 10 to 15 V-J combinations, which were then used as input to a naive Bayes classifier. The similarity between thyroid and blood repertoires was quantified using the Morisita-Horn index. TCRdb reprocessing: public reads trimmed at Q25 with fastp, clones called with MiXCR, in-frame beta chains kept. Every entry covers one CDR3 protein and lists the most common genes and DNA from its rows. TCRdb assigned the V and J calls; the authors' analysis was not used. The sample contains hundreds of thousands of distinct CDR3 sequences, 22% of them found a single time. The ten biggest clones cover approximately 7% of the sample.

Stable hyperthyroidism was defined as no progression to ophthalmopathy within 18 months of follow-up. Hyperthyroidism patients were newly diagnosed, with disease duration under 2 months, and aged 18 to 65 years. Patients with other autoimmune diseases, uncontrolled infections, pregnancy or lactation were excluded from the study. Clinical symptoms, serum thyroxine, TRAb, thyroid ultrasound and orbital computed tomography were used for diagnosis. Using Ficoll-Paque density gradient centrifugation, PBMCs were isolated from 8.5 to 10 ml of fresh peripheral blood. Trizol reagent was used to extract the total RNA, and its quality was then checked on an Agilent 2100 Bioanalyzer. Reading the germline V gene gives CDR1 MRHNA and CDR2 SNTAGT. Trimming takes 6 bases off V and 4 bases off J; junction bases not matched to a gene: 17. The CDR3 covers 17 residues, taking in both the cysteine and the phenylalanine. Here the CDR3 DNA is all that survives: 51 bases in frame from base 1.

This clonotype came up many times. There is no known antigen for this receptor. No base quality values were provided; no much bigger clone lies one nucleotide off. The chain is made from TRBV6-4 and TRBJ2-7, with 8 central nucleotides matching TRBD2. This clonotype was sampled from a young woman with stable Graves' hyperthyroidism. Some clones in this sample may be carry-over from other donors' samples. Donor details come from another sample of the same person, matched by shared clones. Sequenced material: peripheral blood. The CDR3 region has the sequence CASSPRPLAGGYYEQYF. The DNA reads as follows: TGTGCCAGCAGCCCTCGTCCTCTTGCGGGAGGATATTACGAGCAGTACTTC.